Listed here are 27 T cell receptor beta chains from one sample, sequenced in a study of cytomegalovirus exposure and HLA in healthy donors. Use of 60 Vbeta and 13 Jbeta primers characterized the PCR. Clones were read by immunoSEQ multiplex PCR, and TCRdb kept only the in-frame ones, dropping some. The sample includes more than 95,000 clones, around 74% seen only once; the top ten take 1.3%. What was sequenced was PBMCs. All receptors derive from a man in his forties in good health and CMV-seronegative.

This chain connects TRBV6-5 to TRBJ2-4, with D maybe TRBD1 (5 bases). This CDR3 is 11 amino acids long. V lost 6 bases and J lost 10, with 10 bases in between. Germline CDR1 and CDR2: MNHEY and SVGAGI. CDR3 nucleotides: TGTGCCAGCAGATTAGGGGTAATTCAGTACTTC. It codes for CASRLGVIQYF.

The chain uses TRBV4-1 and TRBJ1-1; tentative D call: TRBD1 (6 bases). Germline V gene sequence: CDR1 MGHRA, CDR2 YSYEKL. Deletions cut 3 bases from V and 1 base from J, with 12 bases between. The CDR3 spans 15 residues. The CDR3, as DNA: TGCGCCAGCAGCCACGGACAGCTGGGGAACACTGAAGCTTTCTTT. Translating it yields CASSHGQLGNTEAFF.

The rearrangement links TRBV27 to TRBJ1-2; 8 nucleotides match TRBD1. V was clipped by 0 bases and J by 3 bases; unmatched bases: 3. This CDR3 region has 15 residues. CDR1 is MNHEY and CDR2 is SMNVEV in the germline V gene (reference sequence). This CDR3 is CASSLSNRGYYGYTF. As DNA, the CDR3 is TGTGCCAGCAGTTTATCCAACAGGGGGTACTATGGCTACACCTTC.

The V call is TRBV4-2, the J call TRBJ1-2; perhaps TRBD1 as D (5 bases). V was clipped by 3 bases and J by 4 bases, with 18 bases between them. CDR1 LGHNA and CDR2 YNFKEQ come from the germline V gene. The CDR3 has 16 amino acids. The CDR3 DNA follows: TGTGCCAGCAGCCATAATCCCAGGGATAGTGGCTATGGCTACACCTTC. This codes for CASSHNPRDSGYGYTF.

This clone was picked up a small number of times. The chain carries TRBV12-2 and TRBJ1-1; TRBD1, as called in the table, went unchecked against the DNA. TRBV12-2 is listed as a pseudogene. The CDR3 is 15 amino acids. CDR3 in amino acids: CASRLAFQGNTEAFF. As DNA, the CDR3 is TGTGCAAGTCGCTTAGCTTTTCAGGGGAACACTGAAGCTTTCTTT.

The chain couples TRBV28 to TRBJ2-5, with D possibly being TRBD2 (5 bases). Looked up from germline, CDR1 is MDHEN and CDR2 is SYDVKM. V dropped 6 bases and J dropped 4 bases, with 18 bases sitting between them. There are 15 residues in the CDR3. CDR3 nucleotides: TGTGCCAGCAGACCCGAGGTTAGCGCTCTAGAGACCCAGTACTTC. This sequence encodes CASRPEVSALETQYF.

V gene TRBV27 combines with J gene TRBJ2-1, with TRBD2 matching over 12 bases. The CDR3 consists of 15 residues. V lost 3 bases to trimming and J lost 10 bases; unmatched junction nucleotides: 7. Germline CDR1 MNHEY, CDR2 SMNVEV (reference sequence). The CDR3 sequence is CASSFMTSGSGEQFF. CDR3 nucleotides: TGTGCCAGCAGTTTCATGACTAGCGGGAGTGGGGAGCAGTTCTTC.

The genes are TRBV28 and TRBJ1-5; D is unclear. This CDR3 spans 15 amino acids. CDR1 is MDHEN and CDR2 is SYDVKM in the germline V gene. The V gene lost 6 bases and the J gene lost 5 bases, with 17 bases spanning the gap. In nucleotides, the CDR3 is TGTGCCAGCAGCCCCGGACTGGACGGTGATCAGCCCCAGCATTTT. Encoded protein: CASSPGLDGDQPQHF. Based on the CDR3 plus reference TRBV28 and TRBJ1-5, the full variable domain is DVKVTQSSRYLVKRTGEKVFLECVQDMDHENMFWYRQDPGLGLRLIYFSYDVKMKEKGDIPEGYSVSREKKERFSLILESASTNQTSMYLCASSPGLDGDQPQHFGDGTRLSIL.

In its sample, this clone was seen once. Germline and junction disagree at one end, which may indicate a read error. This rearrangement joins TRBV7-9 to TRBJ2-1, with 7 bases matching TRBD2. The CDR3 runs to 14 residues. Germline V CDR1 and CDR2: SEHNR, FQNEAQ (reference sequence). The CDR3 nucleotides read TGTTCCAGCACCCCCGGGACTACCAACAATGAGCAGTTCTTC. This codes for CSSTPGTTNNEQFF.

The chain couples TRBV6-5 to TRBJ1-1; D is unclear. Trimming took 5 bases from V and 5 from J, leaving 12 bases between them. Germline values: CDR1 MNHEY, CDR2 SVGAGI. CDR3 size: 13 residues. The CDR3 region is CASSGVRGTEAFF. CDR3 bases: TGTGCCAGCAGTGGGGTTAGAGGGACTGAAGCTTTCTTT.

CDR3 DNA: TGTGCCAGCAGGGGACAGGGGGCTGGAAACACTGAAGCTTTCTTT. This gives the protein CASRGQGAGNTEAFF. The chain recombines TRBV6-5 with TRBJ1-1, with 12 bases lining up with TRBD1. The CDR3 is made up of 15 amino acids. In germline, CDR1 is MNHEY, CDR2 SVGAGI. After removal of 6 bases from V and 2 bases from J, the junction contained 4 bases not matched to a gene.

This CDR3 reads CASSMGTGGEAFF. The CDR3 DNA reads TGTGCCAGTAGTATGGGGACAGGGGGTGAAGCTTTCTTT. This rearrangement joins TRBV19 to TRBJ1-1, with TRBD1 identical over 11 bases. The V gene's germline CDR1 is LNHDA and CDR2 SQIVND (reference sequence). This CDR3 contains 13 residues. V lost 3 bases, J lost 7 bases, and 1 base stayed unmatched.

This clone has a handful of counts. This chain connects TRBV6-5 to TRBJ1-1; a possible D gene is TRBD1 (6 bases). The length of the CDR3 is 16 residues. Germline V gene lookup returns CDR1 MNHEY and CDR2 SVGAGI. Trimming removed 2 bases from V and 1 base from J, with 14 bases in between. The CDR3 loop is CASSYGQLPENTEAFF. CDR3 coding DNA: TGTGCCAGCAGTTACGGACAGCTCCCTGAGAACACTGAAGCTTTCTTT.

The CDR3: CASSSRTDLTHPFLTDTQYF. In DNA, the CDR3 is TGTGCCAGCAGCTCCCGGACAGATCTGACTCACCCCTTTCTCACAGATACGCAGTATTTT. The gene calls are TRBV13 and TRBJ2-3, with a tentative D call TRBD1 (6 bases). Trimming removed 4 bases from V and 2 bases from J, with 28 bases in between. CDR1 PRHDT and CDR2 FYEKMQ come from the germline V gene (reference sequence). This CDR3 has 20 residues.

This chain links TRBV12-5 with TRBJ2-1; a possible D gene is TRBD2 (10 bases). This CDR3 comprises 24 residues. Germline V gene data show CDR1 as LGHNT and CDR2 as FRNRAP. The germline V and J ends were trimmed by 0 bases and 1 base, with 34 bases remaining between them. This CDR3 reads CASGLVIRTGVISGRRSSYNEQFF. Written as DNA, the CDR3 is TGTGCTAGTGGTTTGGTAATTCGGACAGGGGTAATTAGCGGGAGGCGTTCATCCTACAATGAGCAGTTCTTC. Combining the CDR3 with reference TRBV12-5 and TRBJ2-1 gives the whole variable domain DARVTQTPRHKVTEMGQEVTMRCQPILGHNTVFWYRQTMMQGLELLAYFRNRAPLDDSGMPKDRFSAEMPDATLATLKIQPSEPRDSAVYFCASGLVIRTGVISGRRSSYNEQFFGPGTRLTVL.

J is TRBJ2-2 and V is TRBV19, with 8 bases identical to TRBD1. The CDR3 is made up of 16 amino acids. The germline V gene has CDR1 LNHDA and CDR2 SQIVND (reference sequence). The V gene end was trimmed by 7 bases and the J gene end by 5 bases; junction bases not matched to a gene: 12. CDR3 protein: CASIDQYRGWTGELFF. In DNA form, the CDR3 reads TGTGCCAGTATCGACCAATACAGGGGGTGGACCGGGGAGCTGTTTTTT.

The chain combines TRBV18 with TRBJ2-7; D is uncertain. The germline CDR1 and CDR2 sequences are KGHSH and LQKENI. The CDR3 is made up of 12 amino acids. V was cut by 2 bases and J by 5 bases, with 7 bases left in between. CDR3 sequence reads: CASSPSRDEQYF. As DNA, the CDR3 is TGTGCCAGCTCACCAAGTAGAGACGAGCAGTACTTC.

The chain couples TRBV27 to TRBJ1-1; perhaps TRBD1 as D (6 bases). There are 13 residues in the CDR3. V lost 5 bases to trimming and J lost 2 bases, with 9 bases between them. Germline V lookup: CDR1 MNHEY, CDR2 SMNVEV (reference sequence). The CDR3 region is CASSGQHNTEAFF. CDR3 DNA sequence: TGTGCCAGCAGTGGACAGCACAACACTGAAGCTTTCTTT.

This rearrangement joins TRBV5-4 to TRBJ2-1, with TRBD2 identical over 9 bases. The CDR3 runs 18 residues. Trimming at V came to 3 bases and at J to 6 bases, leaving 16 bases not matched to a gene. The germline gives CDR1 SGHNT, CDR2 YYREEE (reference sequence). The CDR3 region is CASSSLGAGGRVINEQFF. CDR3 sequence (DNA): TGTGCCAGCAGCTCTCTCGGGGCGGGAGGGCGAGTCATCAATGAGCAGTTCTTC.

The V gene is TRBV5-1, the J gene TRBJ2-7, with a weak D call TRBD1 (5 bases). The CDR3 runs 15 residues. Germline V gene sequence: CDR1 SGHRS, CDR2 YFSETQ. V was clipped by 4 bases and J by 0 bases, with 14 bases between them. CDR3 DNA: TGCGCCAGCAGCCCGGAGACAGTTAGCTCCTACGAGCAGTACTTC. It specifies CASSPETVSSYEQYF.

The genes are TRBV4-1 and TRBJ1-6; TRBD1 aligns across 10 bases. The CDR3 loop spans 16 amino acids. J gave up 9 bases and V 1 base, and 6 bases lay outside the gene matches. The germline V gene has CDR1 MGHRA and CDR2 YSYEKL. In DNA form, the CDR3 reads TGCGCCAGCAGCCAAGCCGGGACAGGGGTCGGTTCACCCCTCCACTTT. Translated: CASSQAGTGVGSPLHF.

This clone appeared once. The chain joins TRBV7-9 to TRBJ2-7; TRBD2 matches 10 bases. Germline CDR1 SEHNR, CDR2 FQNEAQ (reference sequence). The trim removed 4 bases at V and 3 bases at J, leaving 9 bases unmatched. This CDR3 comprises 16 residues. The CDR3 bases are TGTGCCAGCAGCTCCTACAGCGGGAGGGGATACTACGAGCAGTACTTC. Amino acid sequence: CASSSYSGRGYYEQYF.

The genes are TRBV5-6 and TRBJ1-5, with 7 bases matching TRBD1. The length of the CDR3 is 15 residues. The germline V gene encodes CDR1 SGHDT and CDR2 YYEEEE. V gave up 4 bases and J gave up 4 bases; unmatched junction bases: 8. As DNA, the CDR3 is TGTGCCAGCAGCCCCCGACAGGGTTGGAATCAGCCCCAGCATTTT. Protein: CASSPRQGWNQPQHF.

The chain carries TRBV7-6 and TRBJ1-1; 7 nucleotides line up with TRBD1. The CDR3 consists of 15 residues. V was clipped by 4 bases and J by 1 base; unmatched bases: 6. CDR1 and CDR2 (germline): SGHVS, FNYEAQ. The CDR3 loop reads CASSWGTEGNTEAFF. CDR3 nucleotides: TGTGCCAGCAGCTGGGGGACAGAAGGGAACACTGAAGCTTTCTTT.

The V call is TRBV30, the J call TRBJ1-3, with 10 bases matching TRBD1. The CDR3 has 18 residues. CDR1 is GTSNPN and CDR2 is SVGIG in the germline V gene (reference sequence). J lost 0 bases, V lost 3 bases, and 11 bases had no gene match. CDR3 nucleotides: TGTGCCTGGAGCGTAGGACAGGGGGTTTTTTTCTCTGGAAACACCATATATTTT. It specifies CAWSVGQGVFFSGNTIYF. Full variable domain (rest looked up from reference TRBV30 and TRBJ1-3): SQTIHQWPATLVQPVGSPLSLECTVEGTSNPNLYWYRQAAGRGLQLLFYSVGIGQISSEVPQNLSASRPQDRQFILSSKKLLLSDSGFYLCAWSVGQGVFFSGNTIYFGEGSWLTVV.

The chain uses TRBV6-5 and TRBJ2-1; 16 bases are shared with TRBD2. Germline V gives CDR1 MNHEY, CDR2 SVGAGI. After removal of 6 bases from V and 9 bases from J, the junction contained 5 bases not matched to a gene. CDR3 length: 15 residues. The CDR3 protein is CASRSGTSGRGEQFF. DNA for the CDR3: TGTGCCAGCAGGTCCGGGACTAGCGGGAGGGGTGAGCAGTTCTTC.

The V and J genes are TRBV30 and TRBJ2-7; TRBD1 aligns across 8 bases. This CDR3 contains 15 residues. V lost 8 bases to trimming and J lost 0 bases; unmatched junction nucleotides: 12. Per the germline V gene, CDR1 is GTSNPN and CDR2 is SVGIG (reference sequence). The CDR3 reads CARTSAGGFSYEQYF. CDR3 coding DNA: TGTGCCAGAACTAGTGCAGGGGGCTTCTCCTACGAGCAGTACTTC. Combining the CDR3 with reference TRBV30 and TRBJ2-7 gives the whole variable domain SQTIHQWPATLVQPVGSPLSLECTVEGTSNPNLYWYRQAAGRGLQLLFYSVGIGQISSEVPQNLSASRPQDRQFILSSKKLLLSDSGFYLCARTSAGGFSYEQYFGPGTRLTVT.